This note documents a single T cell receptor beta chain sequence. TCRdb reanalysed the 5' RACE reads using MiXCR and keeps one entry per CDR3 protein. The sample comprises approximately 37,000 distinct CDR3 sequences, 18% of which are singletons, and around 2.8% rests with the top ten. Naive CD4+ cells had CD25+ Tregs removed. Sequenced: naive CD4+ T cells sorted from a lymph node. As for subset: naive CD4+ T cells, CD4+CD45RA+CD25-. The clonotype originates from a female donor with breast cancer.

The CDR3 protein is CSPTSGRGVETQYF. Written as DNA, the CDR3 is TGCAGTCCAACTAGCGGGAGAGGTGTGGAGACCCAGTACTTC. This chain connects TRBV20-1 to TRBJ2-5; 11 bases fit TRBD2. Unmatched junction bases numbered 10, after V lost 8 bases and J lost 5 bases. CDR3 length: 14 residues. The germline gives CDR1 DFQATT, CDR2 SNEGSKA (reference sequence).